These T cell receptor beta chains were read from a single sample in a study of post-analysis software for immune sequencing data. TCRdb reanalysed the PCR reads using MiXCR and keeps one entry per CDR3 protein. The sample has about 380,000 distinct CDR3 sequences, 30% to 45% seen once. Sequenced input: blood. These receptors came from a girl between 10 and 17 years old with multiple sclerosis. Each CDR3 is given with its conserved first and last residue. D genes are given only for firm matches.

J,V,D,CDR3
TRBJ2-1,TRBV7-2,.,CASSLEPNYNEQFF
TRBJ2-1,TRBV3-1,.,CASSQVGVGRADNEQFF
TRBJ2-2,TRBV6-1,TRBD1,CASSLVGQGADGELFF
TRBJ2-5,TRBV10-3,TRBD2,CAISRGTTRQETQYF
TRBJ2-5,TRBV7-2,.,CASSSGPGETQYF
TRBJ1-4,TRBV20-1,.,CSASFEGNEKLFF
TRBJ1-1,TRBV20-1,TRBD1,CSAPTGETEAFF
TRBJ2-2,TRBV6-5,.,CASSYSRRGGAGELFF
.,TRBV6-5,.,CASSYSALYEQYF
TRBJ2-5,TRBV12-5,.,CASGLKSWYQETQYF
TRBJ2-7,TRBV7-8,TRBD2,CASSLSRTSGDSYEQYF
TRBJ2-6,TRBV4-3,.,CASSQDLRPYGGANVLTF
TRBJ2-5,TRBV9,TRBD2,CASSVGTRTSGSQETQYF
.,TRBV20-1,.,CSARDTGAIYNEQYF
TRBJ2-3,TRBV13,.,CASSFRHHSTDTQYF
TRBJ1-5,TRBV3-1,.,CASSQGPNQPQHF
TRBJ2-1,TRBV7-9,TRBD1,CASSPGQGFDEQFF
TRBJ2-1,TRBV7-3,TRBD2,CAISFQPGTRRLNEQFF
TRBJ2-7,TRBV5-6,.,CASSLEADRFDEQYF
TRBJ1-4,TRBV5-1,.,CASSLASGSTNEKRFF